Listed here are 25 T cell receptor beta chains from one sample, sequenced in a study of cytomegalovirus exposure and HLA in healthy donors. The PCR ran on 60 Vbeta and 13 Jbeta primers. Profiled with immunoSEQ multiplex PCR; TCRdb holds only in-frame clones, not every one. The sample includes some 88,000 clones, 70% to 75% of them seen just once. Sequencing used PBMCs. The receptors were sampled from a young woman in good health and CMV-seropositive.

J is TRBJ2-1 and V is TRBV28, with D perhaps matching TRBD1 (5 bases). CDR3 length: 17 amino acids. Germline-derived CDR1 and CDR2 are MDHEN and SYDVKM. Trimming removed 2 bases from V and 4 bases from J, with 18 bases in between. The CDR3 reads CASSLEAGSTSYNEQFF. The CDR3 nucleotides read TGTGCCAGCAGTTTAGAGGCAGGGTCGACCTCTTACAATGAGCAGTTCTTC.

The chain couples TRBV19 to TRBJ2-7; 7 bases are shared with TRBD2. CDR3 length: 13 residues. Germline values: CDR1 LNHDA, CDR2 SQIVND (reference sequence). With V trimmed by 7 bases and J by 6 bases, 9 bases remained unmatched. The CDR3: CASTRSGKGEQYF. Written as DNA, the CDR3 is TGTGCCAGTACACGGAGCGGGAAGGGCGAGCAGTACTTC. Combining the CDR3 with reference TRBV19 and TRBJ2-7 gives the whole variable domain DGGITQSPKYLFRKEGQNVTLSCEQNLNHDAMYWYRQDPGQGLRLIYYSQIVNDFQKGDIAEGYSVSREKKESFPLTVTSAQKNPTAFYLCASTRSGKGEQYFGPGTRLTVT.

This chain uses TRBV7-3 with TRBJ2-1; D is perhaps TRBD1 (6 bases). The germline gives CDR1 SGHTA, CDR2 FQGTGA. V lost 4 bases, J lost 5 bases, and 18 bases lay in between. CDR3 size: 16 residues. Here the CDR3 DNA reads TGTGCCAGCAGCTACCTTACAGGGCCCCGGAACAATGAGCAGTTCTTC. This encodes CASSYLTGPRNNEQFF. Using reference TRBV7-3 and TRBJ2-1 for the parts outside the CDR3, the full variable domain is GAGVSQTPSNKVTEKGKYVELRCDPISGHTALYWYRQSLGQGPEFLIYFQGTGAADDSGLPNDRFFAVRPEGSVSTLKIQRTERGDSAVYLCASSYLTGPRNNEQFFGPGTRLTVL.

The chain recombines TRBV7-9 with TRBJ1-4; D ambiguous. The CDR3 spans 16 residues. Per germline, CDR1 SEHNR and CDR2 FQNEAQ (reference sequence). V gave up 4 bases and J gave up 2 bases, with 14 bases separating them. CDR3 bases: TGTGCCAGCAGCTCCTCGCGCCCGGGGACTAATGAAAAACTGTTTTTT. It translates to CASSSSRPGTNEKLFF.

The V call is TRBV6-5, the J call TRBJ1-2; the D is unclear. This CDR3 contains 14 residues. V gave up 0 bases and J gave up 7 bases, with 12 bases separating them. Germline V gene sequence: CDR1 MNHEY, CDR2 SVGAGI. CDR3 in amino acids: CASSYSWESSGYTF. CDR3 nucleotides: TGTGCCAGCAGTTACTCTTGGGAGTCGAGTGGCTACACCTTC.

This clone showed up just once. This CDR3 reads CASSEGLAYEQYF. For the CDR3, the DNA is TGTGCCAGCAGTGAAGGACTAGCCTACGAGCAGTACTTC. The chain links TRBV25-1 to TRBJ2-7; the match to TRBD2 covers 7 bases. Per germline, CDR1 MGHDK and CDR2 SYGVNS. Trimming at V came to 2 bases and at J to 2 bases, leaving 0 bases not matched to a gene. The CDR3 loop spans 13 amino acids.

DNA for the CDR3: TGTGCCAGCAGCGCCAGTTACAATGAGCAGTTCTTC. Protein: CASSASYNEQFF. The chain recombines TRBV6-1 with TRBJ2-1; no firm D call. The germline V and J ends were trimmed by 6 bases and 4 bases, with 7 bases remaining between them. The length of the CDR3 is 12 residues. CDR1 is MNHNS, CDR2 SASEGT, per germline.

The chain combines TRBV4-3 with TRBJ2-3, with 7 bases fitting TRBD1. V was pared by 4 bases and J by 0 bases, with 10 bases of the junction left unmatched. The CDR3 sequence is 17 residues long. Germline lookup yields CDR1 LGHNA and CDR2 YSLEER. Here the CDR3 DNA reads TGCGCCAGCAGCCGAATGGGGACAGCGGCCAGCACAGATACGCAGTATTTT. Translated: CASSRMGTAASTDTQYF.

This clone occurred many times. The rearrangement joins TRBV4-3 to TRBJ2-3; 10 bases align to TRBD2. Trimming took 1 base from V and 2 from J; bases not matched to a gene: 3. The CDR3 is made up of 16 amino acids. Per germline, CDR1 LGHNA and CDR2 YSLEER. Here the CDR3 DNA reads TGCGCCAGCAGCCAAGCTAGCGGGGGACACACAGATACGCAGTATTTT. This gives the protein CASSQASGGHTDTQYF.

This chain connects TRBV7-8 to TRBJ1-3; TRBD1 might be the D (5 bases). The CDR3 contains 17 residues. The V end was cut by 5 bases, the J end by 0 bases, with 17 bases between. Germline-derived CDR1 and CDR2 are SGHVS and FQNEAQ. Written as DNA, the CDR3 is TGTGCCAGCAGCCCTCCGACGGGGACTAACTCTGGAAACACCATATATTTT. It translates to CASSPPTGTNSGNTIYF.

This chain uses TRBV5-4 with TRBJ1-4, with 11 bases matching TRBD1. The trim removed 3 bases at V and 1 base at J, leaving 5 bases unmatched. CDR3 size: 17 residues. Germline V lookup: CDR1 SGHNT, CDR2 YYREEE (reference sequence). The CDR3 is CASSSRDRGRTNEKLFF. CDR3 nucleotide sequence: TGTGCCAGCAGCTCAAGGGACAGGGGGAGAACTAATGAAAAACTGTTTTTT.

This rearrangement joins TRBV5-1 to TRBJ2-1; 10 bases agree with TRBD2. The CDR3 has 17 amino acids. Germline V gene data show CDR1 as SGHRS and CDR2 as YFSETQ. Trimming removed 4 bases from V and 9 bases from J; junction bases left unmatched: 16. For the CDR3, the DNA is TGCGCCAGCAGCCCCCTGGGGGCTAGCGGGAGTCCTGGTGAGCAGTTCTTC. It translates to CASSPLGASGSPGEQFF.

This chain joins TRBV9 and TRBJ1-5; 8 bases are shared with TRBD1. The V and J ends lost 4 bases and 3 bases, in that order; junction bases with no gene match: 6. Per the germline V gene, CDR1 is SGDLS and CDR2 is YYNGEE. This CDR3 is built from 15 residues. The CDR3 DNA reads as TGTGCCAGCAGCCCCGGACAGGGCTACAATCAGCCCCAGCATTTT. The encoded protein is CASSPGQGYNQPQHF.

The V call is TRBV7-8, the J call TRBJ2-3, with TRBD2 matching 7 bases. V was pared by 5 bases and J by 2 bases, with 4 bases of the junction left unmatched. This CDR3 is 14 amino acids long. The germline gives CDR1 SGHVS, CDR2 FQNEAQ. CDR3 nucleotide sequence: TGTGCCAGCAGCCGAGCGGGGTACACAGATACGCAGTATTTT. It translates to CASSRAGYTDTQYF.

The chain joins TRBV4-3 to TRBJ2-3, with 10 bases lining up with TRBD2. The germline CDR1 and CDR2 sequences are LGHNA and YSLEER. V lost 0 bases, J lost 4 bases, and 7 bases stayed unmatched. The length of the CDR3 is 17 residues. CDR3 sequence reads: CASSQDTLAGWADTQYF. Here the CDR3 DNA reads TGCGCCAGCAGCCAAGATACACTAGCGGGATGGGCAGATACGCAGTATTTT.

In this sample, this clone turned up a few times. J is TRBJ2-2 and V is TRBV5-4, with D tentatively TRBD2 (5 bases). The CDR3 has 14 residues. The germline V and J ends were trimmed by 0 bases and 6 bases, with 9 bases remaining between them. Germline V gives CDR1 SGHNT, CDR2 YYREEE (reference sequence). The CDR3 DNA reads TGTGCCAGCAGCTTGGAACTAGTGGCCGGGGAGCTGTTTTTT. Translated: CASSLELVAGELFF.

The V and J genes are TRBV9 and TRBJ2-4; TRBD1 might be the D (5 bases). V was cut by 3 bases and J by 8 bases, with 18 bases left in between. The CDR3 contains 15 residues. CDR1 SGDLS and CDR2 YYNGEE come from the germline V gene. The CDR3 loop is CASSGFSREDDIQYF. The CDR3 nucleotides are TGTGCCAGCAGCGGATTCTCCAGGGAAGATGACATTCAGTACTTC.

The chain uses TRBV7-3 and TRBJ2-3; 7 bases line up with TRBD2. CDR3 size: 16 residues. The trim removed 0 bases at V and 1 base at J, leaving 4 bases unmatched. CDR1 and CDR2 (germline): SGHTA, FQGTGA. CDR3 coding DNA: TGTGCCAGCAGCTTAACCCCGCTAGCGGGCACAGATACGCAGTATTTT. Protein sequence: CASSLTPLAGTDTQYF.

The chain joins TRBV5-5 to TRBJ1-4, with TRBD1 matching over 7 bases. This CDR3 has 16 amino acids. CDR1 is SGHKS, CDR2 YYEKEE, per germline (reference sequence). Losses at the gene ends were 0 bases for V and 6 bases for J; bases not matched to a gene: 8. CDR3 amino acids: CASSLGVTGTYEKLFF. The CDR3 DNA reads TGTGCCAGCAGCTTGGGGGTGACAGGGACTTATGAAAAACTGTTTTTT.

The genes are TRBV7-3 and TRBJ2-3, with TRBD2 matching over 10 bases. Germline assignment: CDR1 SGHTA and CDR2 FQGTGA. Unmatched junction bases numbered 11, after V lost 5 bases and J lost 3 bases. The CDR3 is 17 residues long. The CDR3 nucleotides are TGTGCCAGCAGCCCTAGGTGGGGTAGCGGGGGGACAGATACGCAGTATTTT. Protein sequence: CASSPRWGSGGTDTQYF. The complete variable domain, with remaining parts taken from reference TRBV7-3 and TRBJ2-3, reads GAGVSQTPSNKVTEKGKYVELRCDPISGHTALYWYRQSLGQGPEFLIYFQGTGAADDSGLPNDRFFAVRPEGSVSTLKIQRTERGDSAVYLCASSPRWGSGGTDTQYFGPGTRLTVL.

This clone appeared a single time. This chain links TRBV18 with TRBJ2-1; 13 positions match TRBD2. J lost 5 bases, V lost 5 bases, and 6 bases had no gene match. Germline CDR1 is KGHSH and CDR2 is LQKENI. CDR3 length: 16 residues. This CDR3 reads CASSRTSGGSHNEQFF. The CDR3 nucleotides are TGTGCCAGCTCAAGGACTAGCGGGGGTTCCCACAATGAGCAGTTCTTC.

This chain's CDR3 is CASSLGSANTGELFF. The CDR3 nucleotides are TGCGCCAGCAGCTTGGGCAGCGCGAACACCGGGGAGCTGTTTTTT. The chain is built from TRBV5-1 and TRBJ2-2; D call uncertain. In germline, CDR1 is SGHRS, CDR2 YFSETQ. This CDR3 has 15 residues. V lost 0 bases and J lost 0, with 6 bases in between.

This clone was counted a few times. The CDR3 loop is CASSEGTSAYNEQFF. In DNA, the CDR3 is TGTGCCAGCAGCGAAGGGACTAGCGCTTACAATGAGCAGTTCTTC. This chain connects TRBV11-2 to TRBJ2-1, with 10 bases that match TRBD2. The CDR3 has 15 amino acids. V was clipped by 5 bases and J by 4 bases; unmatched bases: 5. CDR1 and CDR2 (germline): SGHAT, FQNNGV.

Comments on this clone: The sample contains more than one DNA sequence encoding this CDR3. The V and J genes are TRBV6-5 and TRBJ2-7; 9 bases agree with TRBD1. Germline V lookup: CDR1 MNHEY, CDR2 SVGAGI. The CDR3 has 13 amino acids. Trimming cost V 6 bases and J 1 base; bases outside gene matches: 1. The CDR3 loop reads CASRTGGSYEQYF. CDR3 coding DNA: TGTGCCAGCAGGACAGGGGGATCCTACGAGCAGTACTTC.

The chain couples TRBV4-1 to TRBJ1-2, with D unclear. The germline V gene has CDR1 MGHRA and CDR2 YSYEKL. Between the trimmed V and J ends, which lost 0 bases and 3 bases, there was a span of 8 bases. This CDR3 has 14 amino acids. The CDR3 DNA is TGCGCCAGCAGCCAAGAGGAGGGAGACTATGGCTACACCTTC. This encodes CASSQEEGDYGYTF.